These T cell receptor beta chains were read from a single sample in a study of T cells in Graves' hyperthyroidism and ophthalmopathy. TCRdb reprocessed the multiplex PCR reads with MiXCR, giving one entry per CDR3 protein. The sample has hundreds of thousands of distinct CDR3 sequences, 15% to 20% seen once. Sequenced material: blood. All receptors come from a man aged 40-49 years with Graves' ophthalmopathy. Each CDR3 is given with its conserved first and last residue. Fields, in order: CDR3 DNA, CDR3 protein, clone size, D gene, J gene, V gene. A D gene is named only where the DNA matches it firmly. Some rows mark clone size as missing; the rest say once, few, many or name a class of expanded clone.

CDR3 DNA: TGCGCCAGCAGCCCCGGGACAGGAGCCTGGGATACGCAGTATTTT; CDR3 protein: CASSPGTGAWDTQYF; clone size: .; D gene: TRBD1; J gene: TRBJ2-3; V gene: TRBV5-1
CDR3 DNA: TGTGCCACCGACCCGGACAGGGTTCACGGGGAGCTGTTTTTT; CDR3 protein: CATDPDRVHGELFF; clone size: .; D gene: TRBD1; J gene: TRBJ2-2; V gene: TRBV6-1
CDR3 DNA: TGCAGCGTTGAGAGCGGTTGGGGCGCGGGAGCCCACGGCCAAGAGACCCAGTACTTC; CDR3 protein: CSVESGWGAGAHGQETQYF; clone size: .; D gene: TRBD2; J gene: TRBJ2-5; V gene: TRBV29-1
CDR3 DNA: TGTGCCGCCCTGGGACAGCCGAACAATGAGCAGTTCTTC; CDR3 protein: CAALGQPNNEQFF; clone size: many; D gene: TRBD1; J gene: TRBJ2-1; V gene: TRBV10-3
CDR3 DNA: TGCAGCCAAATTACTGCTAGCACAGATACGCAGTATTTT; CDR3 protein: CSQITASTDTQYF; clone size: many; D gene: .; J gene: TRBJ2-3; V gene: TRBV20-1
CDR3 DNA: TGTGCCAGTAGTTCCTTAGGTCAGCCCCAGCATTTT; CDR3 protein: CASSSLGQPQHF; clone size: many; D gene: .; J gene: TRBJ1-5; V gene: TRBV19
CDR3 DNA: TGTGCCTGCACTTTATCATCCTACAATGAGCAGTTCTTC; CDR3 protein: CACTLSSYNEQFF; clone size: few; D gene: .; J gene: TRBJ2-1; V gene: TRBV30
CDR3 DNA: TGTGCCAGCAGCGTAGTGGGTAGCGGGACCTACAATGAGCAGTTCTTC; CDR3 protein: CASSVVGSGTYNEQFF; clone size: few; D gene: TRBD2; J gene: TRBJ2-1; V gene: TRBV9
CDR3 DNA: TGTGCCAGCAGCCCCGGGCTGTCCATAACCGGGGAGCTGTTTTTT; CDR3 protein: CASSPGLSITGELFF; clone size: .; D gene: .; J gene: TRBJ2-2; V gene: TRBV11-2
CDR3 DNA: TGTGCCAGTAGTAATGATATAGCGGGAACCGGGGAGCTGTTTTTT; CDR3 protein: CASSNDIAGTGELFF; clone size: few; D gene: TRBD2; J gene: TRBJ2-2; V gene: TRBV12-3/TRBV12-4
CDR3 DNA: TGCAGTGCCACCGGACAGCCGGCTAGCACAGATACGCAGTATTTT; CDR3 protein: CSATGQPASTDTQYF; clone size: .; D gene: .; J gene: TRBJ2-3; V gene: TRBV20-1
CDR3 DNA: TGTGCCAGCAGCTTAGTTGGGGGGTGGGGCTACGAGCAGTACTTC; CDR3 protein: CASSLVGGWGYEQYF; clone size: .; D gene: .; J gene: TRBJ2-7; V gene: TRBV7-3
CDR3 DNA: TGTGCCAGCAGTGAAAAACACGAGCAGTACTTC; CDR3 protein: CASSEKHEQYF; clone size: many; D gene: .; J gene: TRBJ2-7; V gene: TRBV2
CDR3 DNA: TGTGCCAGCAGCCAACCTAAAGAGACCCAGTACTTC; CDR3 protein: CASSQPKETQYF; clone size: .; D gene: .; J gene: TRBJ2-5; V gene: TRBV7-2
CDR3 DNA: TGTGCCAGCAGACTACTGGCGGGGCCGAACACCGGGGAGCTGTTTTTT; CDR3 protein: CASRLLAGPNTGELFF; clone size: .; D gene: .; J gene: TRBJ2-2; V gene: TRBV7-9
CDR3 DNA: TGTGCCAGCAGCGTCGGACTAGCGGGAGGGCCTGGTTCCTACGAGCAGTACTTC; CDR3 protein: CASSVGLAGGPGSYEQYF; clone size: .; D gene: TRBD2; J gene: TRBJ2-7; V gene: TRBV9
CDR3 DNA: TGTGCCAGCAGCTTGGGACAGGGGGAGGCCTACGAGCAGTACTTC; CDR3 protein: CASSLGQGEAYEQYF; clone size: few; D gene: TRBD1; J gene: TRBJ2-7; V gene: TRBV7-3
CDR3 DNA: TGTGCCAGCAGCTCGCAGCGGGGGGCCTCCTACGAGCAGTACTTC; CDR3 protein: CASSSQRGASYEQYF; clone size: many; D gene: TRBD2; J gene: TRBJ2-7; V gene: TRBV7-6
CDR3 DNA: TGTGCCAGCAGTGGACGGACTAGCGGGAGTCGTGCCGGGGAGCTGTTTTTT; CDR3 protein: CASSGRTSGSRAGELFF; clone size: few; D gene: TRBD2; J gene: TRBJ2-2; V gene: TRBV27
CDR3 DNA: TGTGCCAGCAGTCCCGGACAGCTGGCCTGGGAGACCCAGTACTTC; CDR3 protein: CASSPGQLAWETQYF; clone size: .; D gene: .; J gene: TRBJ2-5; V gene: TRBV6-5
CDR3 DNA: TGTGCCAGCTCTCACGCTGGACTAGCGGGAGGATCCTACAATGAGCAGTTCTTC; CDR3 protein: CASSHAGLAGGSYNEQFF; clone size: few; D gene: TRBD2; J gene: TRBJ2-1; V gene: TRBV18
CDR3 DNA: TGCAGCCCCAAACCCCGGGACAGAAAAGAGACCCAGTACTTC; CDR3 protein: CSPKPRDRKETQYF; clone size: few; D gene: TRBD1; J gene: TRBJ2-5; V gene: TRBV29-1
CDR3 DNA: TGTGCCAGCAGCCCCCAGATCGGAGGAACGAACACTGAAGCTTTCTTT; CDR3 protein: CASSPQIGGTNTEAFF; clone size: .; D gene: .; J gene: TRBJ1-1; V gene: TRBV14
CDR3 DNA: TGTGCCAGCTCGGGACTAGCGGAGGACAATGAGCAGTTCTTC; CDR3 protein: CASSGLAEDNEQFF; clone size: few; D gene: TRBD2; J gene: TRBJ2-1; V gene: TRBV9
CDR3 DNA: TGTGCCAGCAGTTACTCGGTCAGATCCAATCAGCCCCAGCATTTT; CDR3 protein: CASSYSVRSNQPQHF; clone size: .; D gene: .; J gene: TRBJ1-5; V gene: TRBV6-6
CDR3 DNA: TGTGCCACCAGACCTAGCGGAGGCACAGATACGCAGTATTTT; CDR3 protein: CATRPSGGTDTQYF; clone size: .; D gene: TRBD2; J gene: TRBJ2-3; V gene: TRBV5-5
CDR3 DNA: TGCGCCAGCAGCCCCAAGGACCAGTACACAGATACGCAGTATTTT; CDR3 protein: CASSPKDQYTDTQYF; clone size: .; D gene: .; J gene: TRBJ2-3; V gene: TRBV5-1
CDR3 DNA: TGTGCCACCGCAGCCCCCTCCGGGACAGGGCACGAGCAGTACTTC; CDR3 protein: CATAAPSGTGHEQYF; clone size: many; D gene: TRBD1; J gene: TRBJ2-7; V gene: TRBV24-1
CDR3 DNA: TGTGCCAGCAGTGACGTGGGGCACGAAAAACTGTTTTTT; CDR3 protein: CASSDVGHEKLFF; clone size: few; D gene: .; J gene: TRBJ1-4; V gene: TRBV2
CDR3 DNA: TGTGCCAGCAGGAATAATTCACCCCTCCACTTT; CDR3 protein: CASRNNSPLHF; clone size: few; D gene: .; J gene: TRBJ1-6; V gene: TRBV12-3/TRBV12-4
CDR3 DNA: TGTGCCAGCAGCCTCTTAGGGGGTGGAGCCAAAAACATTCAGTACTTC; CDR3 protein: CASSLLGGGAKNIQYF; clone size: .; D gene: .; J gene: TRBJ2-4; V gene: TRBV5-8
CDR3 DNA: TGTGCCAGCAGCTTAGAGGTAGCTACCTACGAGCAGTACTTC; CDR3 protein: CASSLEVATYEQYF; clone size: many; D gene: .; J gene: TRBJ2-7; V gene: TRBV7-6
CDR3 DNA: TGTGCCAGCAGCCATGTGACTAGCTGGGGTGGAGAGACCCAGTACTTC; CDR3 protein: CASSHVTSWGGETQYF; clone size: few; D gene: TRBD2; J gene: TRBJ2-5; V gene: TRBV14
CDR3 DNA: TGTGCCAGCACCCACACTAGCGGATCTGGGAATGAGCAGTTCTTC; CDR3 protein: CASTHTSGSGNEQFF; clone size: few; D gene: TRBD2; J gene: TRBJ2-1; V gene: TRBV12-3/TRBV12-4
CDR3 DNA: TGTGCCAGCAGGACCGGGACAGGGCCGAAAGCCCACGAGCAGTACTTC; CDR3 protein: CASRTGTGPKAHEQYF; clone size: many; D gene: TRBD1; J gene: TRBJ2-7; V gene: TRBV6-1
CDR3 DNA: TGCAGTGCTAGAGAACCGACAGCGTTCGGGGCTTTCTTT; CDR3 protein: CSAREPTAFGAFF; clone size: .; D gene: .; J gene: TRBJ1-1; V gene: TRBV20-1
CDR3 DNA: TGTGCCAGCACCCCAGCGGGCGGGGGGCAAACGGAGCAGTTCTTC; CDR3 protein: CASTPAGGGQTEQFF; clone size: .; D gene: TRBD2; J gene: TRBJ2-1; V gene: TRBV7-9
CDR3 DNA: TGTGCCAGCAGCCAAGCCCCTTCGGGCTCCCACGAGCAGTACTTC; CDR3 protein: CASSQAPSGSHEQYF; clone size: few; D gene: .; J gene: TRBJ2-7; V gene: TRBV3-1
CDR3 DNA: TGTGCCTGGGAGGACAGGCCTGGGGAGCAGTACTTC; CDR3 protein: CAWEDRPGEQYF; clone size: many; D gene: TRBD1; J gene: TRBJ2-7; V gene: TRBV30
CDR3 DNA: TGCAGTGCTAGCTCGACGAGCTCCTACAATGAGCAGTTCTTC; CDR3 protein: CSASSTSSYNEQFF; clone size: .; D gene: .; J gene: TRBJ2-1; V gene: TRBV20-1
CDR3 DNA: TGTGCCAGTAGTATCTCGTACAATGAGCAGTTCTTC; CDR3 protein: CASSISYNEQFF; clone size: few; D gene: .; J gene: TRBJ2-1; V gene: TRBV19
CDR3 DNA: TGTGCCAGCAGCTTCGCAGGGGTTGCCAAAAACATTCAGTACTTC; CDR3 protein: CASSFAGVAKNIQYF; clone size: many; D gene: .; J gene: TRBJ2-4; V gene: TRBV11-2
CDR3 DNA: TGCGCCAGCCGACTTAGCGGGGTTCAAGAGACCCAGTACTTC; CDR3 protein: CASRLSGVQETQYF; clone size: .; D gene: TRBD2; J gene: TRBJ2-5; V gene: TRBV5-1
CDR3 DNA: TGTGCCAGCAGCCACTTCGGCGGGACAGGGAGGTCCTACGAGCAGTACTTC; CDR3 protein: CASSHFGGTGRSYEQYF; clone size: .; D gene: TRBD1; J gene: TRBJ2-7; V gene: TRBV7-2
CDR3 DNA: TGCAGTGCTAGAGGGCCTCGGGCGGGGGCTAGCACAGATACGCAGTATTTT; CDR3 protein: CSARGPRAGASTDTQYF; clone size: few; D gene: .; J gene: TRBJ2-3; V gene: TRBV20-1
CDR3 DNA: TGTGCCAGCAGCTTCGACTCTAACAATGAGCAGTTCTTC; CDR3 protein: CASSFDSNNEQFF; clone size: many; D gene: .; J gene: TRBJ2-1; V gene: TRBV11-3
CDR3 DNA: TGTGCCAGCAGCTTAGGCCGTTATGAAAAACTGTTTTTT; CDR3 protein: CASSLGRYEKLFF; clone size: .; D gene: .; J gene: TRBJ1-4; V gene: TRBV7-8
CDR3 DNA: TGTGCCCGCAGTTCAGGCCCGGGACAGGGAGTTGAAGCTTTCTTT; CDR3 protein: CARSSGPGQGVEAFF; clone size: .; D gene: TRBD1; J gene: TRBJ1-1; V gene: TRBV30
CDR3 DNA: TGCAGCGTTACTACTAGCGGGAGTGTATACGAGCAGTACTTC; CDR3 protein: CSVTTSGSVYEQYF; clone size: .; D gene: TRBD2; J gene: TRBJ2-7; V gene: TRBV29-1
CDR3 DNA: TGTGCCAGCAGCTTACGCGGCGGGAATAAAGGAGGACCCGGGGAGCTGTTTTTT; CDR3 protein: CASSLRGGNKGGPGELFF; clone size: .; D gene: .; J gene: TRBJ2-2; V gene: TRBV7-9
CDR3 DNA: TGTGCCAGCAGTTCAGACATGACCTACAATGAGCAGTTCTTC; CDR3 protein: CASSSDMTYNEQFF; clone size: many; D gene: .; J gene: TRBJ2-1; V gene: TRBV12-3/TRBV12-4